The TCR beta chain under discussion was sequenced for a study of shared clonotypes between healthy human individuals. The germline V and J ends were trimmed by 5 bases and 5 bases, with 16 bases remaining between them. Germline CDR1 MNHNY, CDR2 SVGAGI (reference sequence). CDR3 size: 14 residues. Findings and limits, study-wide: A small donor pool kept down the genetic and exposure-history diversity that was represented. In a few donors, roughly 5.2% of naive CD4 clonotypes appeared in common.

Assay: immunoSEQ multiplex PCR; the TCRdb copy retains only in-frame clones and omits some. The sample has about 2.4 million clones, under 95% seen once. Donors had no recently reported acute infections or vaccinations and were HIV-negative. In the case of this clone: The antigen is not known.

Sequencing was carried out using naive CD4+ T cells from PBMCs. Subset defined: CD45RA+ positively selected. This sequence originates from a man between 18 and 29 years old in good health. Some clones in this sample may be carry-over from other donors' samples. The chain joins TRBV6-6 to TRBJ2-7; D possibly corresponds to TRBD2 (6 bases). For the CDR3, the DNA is TGTGCCAGCAGTAGCGTAGCGGCCGACCACGAGCAGTACTTC. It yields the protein CASSSVAADHEQYF.